This T cell receptor beta chain was documented in a study of blood T cell repertoires in COVID-19. Across the whole study: Acute and convalescent COVID-19 samples came from the United States, Italy and Spain. The cDNA or gDNA used as material had been derived from T cells, B-cell-depleted T cells, or PBMCs.

Authors' analysis steps: Amplification of reference gene primers was used by the study to estimate nucleated cell counts. Assay: immunoSEQ multiplex PCR; the TCRdb copy retains only in-frame clones and omits some. Clone size and V and J calls were adopted from that table, with D and trimming inferred from the DNA. The profile shows some 290,000 clones, around 87% of them singletons. The V and J ends lost 8 bases and 3 bases respectively, with 12 bases between them. CDR3 size: 13 residues. V and J are TRBV12-3 or TRBV12-4 and TRBJ2-3; D gene ambiguous. The sample taken for sequencing was peripheral blood. The receptor's source is a young man with active or convalescent COVID-19. The CDR3 DNA sequence: TGTGCCAGCGCCCCCTACTCGACAGATACGCAGTATTTT. Protein: CASAPYSTDTQYF.